The clone carrying this T cell receptor beta chain appeared once. This sample is part of a study of cytomegalovirus exposure and HLA in healthy donors. It was with 60 Vbeta and 13 Jbeta primers that the PCR ran. Clones were read by immunoSEQ multiplex PCR, and TCRdb kept only the in-frame ones, dropping some. This table holds some 100,000 clones, 69% found once. V gave up 3 bases and J gave up 7 bases; unmatched junction bases: 3. Germline-derived CDR1 and CDR2 are MNHEY and SMNVEV (reference sequence). This CDR3 spans 14 amino acids. The sample comprised PBMCs. The gene calls are TRBV27 and TRBJ1-6; the match to TRBD1 covers 7 bases. This TCR derives from a woman in her seventies in good health and CMV-seropositive. The CDR3 reads CASSFGTANSPLHF. CDR3 DNA: TGTGCCAGCAGTTTCGGGACAGCGAATTCACCCCTCCACTTT.